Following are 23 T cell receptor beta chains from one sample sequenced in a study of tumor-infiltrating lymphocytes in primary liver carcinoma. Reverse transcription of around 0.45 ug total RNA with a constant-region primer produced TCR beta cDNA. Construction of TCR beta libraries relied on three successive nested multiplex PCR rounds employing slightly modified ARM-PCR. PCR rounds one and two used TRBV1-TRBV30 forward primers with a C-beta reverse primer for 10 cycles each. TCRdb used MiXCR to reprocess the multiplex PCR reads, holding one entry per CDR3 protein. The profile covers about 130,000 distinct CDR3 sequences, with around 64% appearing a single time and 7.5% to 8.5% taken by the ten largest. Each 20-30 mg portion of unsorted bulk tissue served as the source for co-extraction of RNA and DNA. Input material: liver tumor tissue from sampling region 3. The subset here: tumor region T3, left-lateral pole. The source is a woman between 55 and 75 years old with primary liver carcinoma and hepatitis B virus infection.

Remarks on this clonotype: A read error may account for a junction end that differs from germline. The CDR3 coding sequence is TGTGCCGGCAGCTTAGGCGCAGGGGAAGAGACCCAGTACTTC. Translated, it gives CAGSLGAGEETQYF. This chain connects TRBV11-3 to TRBJ2-5, with TRBD1 as a possible D gene (6 bases). Germline CDR1 is SGHNT and CDR2 is YENEEA. The CDR3 loop spans 14 amino acids.

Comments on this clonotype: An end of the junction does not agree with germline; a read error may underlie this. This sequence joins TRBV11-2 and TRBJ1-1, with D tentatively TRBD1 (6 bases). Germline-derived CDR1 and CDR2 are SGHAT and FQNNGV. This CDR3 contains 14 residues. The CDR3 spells CASSFEQGRSEALF. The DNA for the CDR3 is TGTGCCAGCAGCTTTGAGCAGGGGAGGTCTGAAGCTCTCTTT.

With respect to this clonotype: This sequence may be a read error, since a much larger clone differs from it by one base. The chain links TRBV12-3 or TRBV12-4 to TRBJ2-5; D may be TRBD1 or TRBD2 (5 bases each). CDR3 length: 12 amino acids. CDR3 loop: CASSFQEGTRYF. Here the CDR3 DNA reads TGTGCCAGCAGTTTCCAGGAAGGGACCCGGTACTTC.

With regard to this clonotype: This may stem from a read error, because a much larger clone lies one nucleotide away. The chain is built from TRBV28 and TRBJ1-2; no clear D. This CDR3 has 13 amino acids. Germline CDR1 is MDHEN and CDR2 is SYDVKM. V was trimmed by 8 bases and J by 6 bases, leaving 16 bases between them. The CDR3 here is CASLGFPGHGYTF. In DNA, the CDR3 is TGTGCCAGCCTCGGGTTCCCGGGCCATGGCTACACCTTC.

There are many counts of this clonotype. The CDR3 region is CASSTGSTGGPDTQYF. The CDR3 nucleotides read TGCGCCAGCAGCACGGGGTCGACCGGGGGCCCAGATACGCAGTATTTT. This chain links TRBV5-1 with TRBJ2-3; D tentatively reads TRBD1 or TRBD2 (6 bases each). The CDR3 has 16 amino acids. Between the trimmed V and J ends, which lost 4 bases and 4 bases, there was a span of 19 bases. The germline CDR1 and CDR2 sequences are SGHRS and YFSETQ.

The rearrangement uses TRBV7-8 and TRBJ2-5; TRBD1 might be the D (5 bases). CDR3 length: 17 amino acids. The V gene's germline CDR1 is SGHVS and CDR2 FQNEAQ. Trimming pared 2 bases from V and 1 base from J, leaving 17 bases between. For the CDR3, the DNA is TGTGCCAGCAGCTTACGATTCGACAGTGTCGTCCAAGAGACCCAGTACTTC. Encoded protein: CASSLRFDSVVQETQYF.

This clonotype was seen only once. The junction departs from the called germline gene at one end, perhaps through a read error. CDR3 coding DNA: TGTGTCAGCAGCTCCACAGGGAATGGTCAGCCCCGGCATTTT. Protein product: CVSSSTGNGQPRHF. V gene TRBV11-2 combines with J gene TRBJ1-5, with D possibly being TRBD1 (6 bases). This CDR3 spans 14 amino acids. Germline V gives CDR1 SGHAT, CDR2 FQNNGV.

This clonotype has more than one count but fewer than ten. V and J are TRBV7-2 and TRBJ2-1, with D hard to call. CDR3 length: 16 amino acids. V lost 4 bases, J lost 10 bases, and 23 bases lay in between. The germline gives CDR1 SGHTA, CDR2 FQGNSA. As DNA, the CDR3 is TGTGCCAGCAGCTACCAGACTCGCGGTCTGGGAAGGGAGCAGTTCTTC. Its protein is CASSYQTRGLGREQFF.

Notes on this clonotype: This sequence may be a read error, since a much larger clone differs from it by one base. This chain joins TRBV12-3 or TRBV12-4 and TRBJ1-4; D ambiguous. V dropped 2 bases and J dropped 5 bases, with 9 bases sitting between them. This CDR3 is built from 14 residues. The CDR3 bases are TGTGCCAGCAGTTTATGGTCGCTCAATGAAAAACTGTTTTTT. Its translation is CASSLWSLNEKLFF.

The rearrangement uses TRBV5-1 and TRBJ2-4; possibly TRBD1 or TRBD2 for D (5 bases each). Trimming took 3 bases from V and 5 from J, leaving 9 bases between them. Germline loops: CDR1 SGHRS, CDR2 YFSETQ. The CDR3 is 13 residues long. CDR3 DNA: TGCGCCAGCAGCTGGGACGCCGAAAACATTCAGTACTTC. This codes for CASSWDAENIQYF.

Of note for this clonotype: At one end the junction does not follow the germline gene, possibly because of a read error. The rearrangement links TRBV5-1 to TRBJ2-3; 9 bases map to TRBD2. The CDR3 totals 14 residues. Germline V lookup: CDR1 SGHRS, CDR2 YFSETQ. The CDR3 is CASSLEGGRARQNF. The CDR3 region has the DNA TGCGCTAGCAGCTTGGAAGGCGGGAGGGCCAGGCAGAATTTT.

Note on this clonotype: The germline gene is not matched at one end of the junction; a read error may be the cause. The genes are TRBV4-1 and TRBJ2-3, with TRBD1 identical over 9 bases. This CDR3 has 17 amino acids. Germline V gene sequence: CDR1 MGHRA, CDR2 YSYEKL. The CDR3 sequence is CASSQAPYRGRADTQYF. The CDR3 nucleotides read TGCGCCAGCAGCCAAGCTCCCTACAGGGGGCGTGCGGATACACAGTATTTT.

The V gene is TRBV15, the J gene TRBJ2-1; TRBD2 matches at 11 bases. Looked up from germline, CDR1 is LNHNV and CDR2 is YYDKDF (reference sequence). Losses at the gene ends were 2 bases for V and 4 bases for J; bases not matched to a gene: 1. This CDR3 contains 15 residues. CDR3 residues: CATSRRLAGYNEQFF. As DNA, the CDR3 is TGTGCCACCAGCAGAAGACTAGCGGGGTACAATGAGCAGTTCTTC.

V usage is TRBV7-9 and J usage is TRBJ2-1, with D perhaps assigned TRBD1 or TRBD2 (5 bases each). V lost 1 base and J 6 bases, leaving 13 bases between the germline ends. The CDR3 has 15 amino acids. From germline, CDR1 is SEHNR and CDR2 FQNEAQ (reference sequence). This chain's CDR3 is CASSLGPRGFNEQFF. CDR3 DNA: TGTGCCAGCAGCTTAGGCCCGAGGGGCTTCAATGAGCAGTTCTTC. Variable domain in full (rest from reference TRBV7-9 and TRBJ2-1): DTGVSQNPRHKITKRGQNVTFRCDPISEHNRLYWYRQTLGQGPEFLTYFQNEAQLEKSRLLSDRFSAERPKGSFSTLEIQRTEQGDSAMYLCASSLGPRGFNEQFFGPGTRLTVL.

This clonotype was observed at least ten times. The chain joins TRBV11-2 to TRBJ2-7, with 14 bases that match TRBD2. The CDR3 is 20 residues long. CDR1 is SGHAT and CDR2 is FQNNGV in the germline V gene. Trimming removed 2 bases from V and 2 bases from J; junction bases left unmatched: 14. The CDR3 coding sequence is TGTGCCAGCAGCTTAAGGGCCGGGGGACTAGCGGGAGTTGGAGCCTACGAGCAGTACTTC. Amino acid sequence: CASSLRAGGLAGVGAYEQYF. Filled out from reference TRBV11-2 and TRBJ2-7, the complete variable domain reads EAGVAQSPRYKIIEKRQSVAFWCNPISGHATLYWYQQILGQGPKLLIQFQNNGVVDDSQLPKDRFSAERLKGVDSTLKIQPAKLEDSAVYLCASSLRAGGLAGVGAYEQYFGPGTRLTVT.

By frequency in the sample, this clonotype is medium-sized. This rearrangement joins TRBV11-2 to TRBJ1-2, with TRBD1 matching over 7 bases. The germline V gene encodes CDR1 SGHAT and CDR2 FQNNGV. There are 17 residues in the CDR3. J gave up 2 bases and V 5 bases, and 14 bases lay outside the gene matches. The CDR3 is CASSPSGDRHKNYGYTF. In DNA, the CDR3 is TGTGCCAGCAGCCCCTCCGGGGACAGACATAAAAACTATGGCTACACCTTC.

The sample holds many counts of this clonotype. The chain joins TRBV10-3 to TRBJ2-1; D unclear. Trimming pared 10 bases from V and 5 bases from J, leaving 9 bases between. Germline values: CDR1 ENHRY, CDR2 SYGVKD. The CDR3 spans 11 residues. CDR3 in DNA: TGTGCCACTCAGTCCAACAATGAGCAGTTCTTC. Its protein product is CATQSNNEQFF.

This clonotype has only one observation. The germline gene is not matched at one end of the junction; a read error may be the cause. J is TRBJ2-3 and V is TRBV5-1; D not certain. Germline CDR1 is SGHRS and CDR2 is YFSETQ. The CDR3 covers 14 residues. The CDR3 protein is CASSIQRRPDTLYF. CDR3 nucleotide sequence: TGCGCCAGCAGCATCCAACGCCGGCCAGATACGCTGTATTTT.

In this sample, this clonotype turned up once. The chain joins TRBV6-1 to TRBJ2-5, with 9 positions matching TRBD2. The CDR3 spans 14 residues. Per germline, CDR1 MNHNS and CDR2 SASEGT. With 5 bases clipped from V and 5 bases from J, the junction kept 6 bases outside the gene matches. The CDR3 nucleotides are TGTGCCAGCAGTAGGTTTGCGGGGGGGGAGACCCAGTACTTC. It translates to CASSRFAGGETQYF.

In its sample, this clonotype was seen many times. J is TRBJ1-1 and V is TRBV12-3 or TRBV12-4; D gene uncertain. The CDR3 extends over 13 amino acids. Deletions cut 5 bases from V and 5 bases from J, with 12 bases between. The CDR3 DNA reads TGTGCCAGCAGTCCCAGCCGGACTACTGAAGCTTTCTTT. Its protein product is CASSPSRTTEAFF.

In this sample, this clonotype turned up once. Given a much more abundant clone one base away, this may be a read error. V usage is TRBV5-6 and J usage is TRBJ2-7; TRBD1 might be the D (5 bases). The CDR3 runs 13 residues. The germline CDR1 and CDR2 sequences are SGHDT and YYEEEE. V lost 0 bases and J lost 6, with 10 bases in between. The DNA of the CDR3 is TGTGCCAGCAGCTTGGACAGGCTCGCCGAGCAGTACTTC. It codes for CASSLDRLAEQYF.

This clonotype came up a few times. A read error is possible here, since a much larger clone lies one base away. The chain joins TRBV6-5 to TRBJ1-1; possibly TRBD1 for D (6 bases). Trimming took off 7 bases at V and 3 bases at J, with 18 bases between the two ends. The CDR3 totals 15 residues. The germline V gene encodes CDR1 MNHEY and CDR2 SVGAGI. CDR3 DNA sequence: TGTGCCAGCATCCCCCTCGGGGGGCAGGACACTGAAGCTTTCTTT. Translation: CASIPLGGQDTEAFF.

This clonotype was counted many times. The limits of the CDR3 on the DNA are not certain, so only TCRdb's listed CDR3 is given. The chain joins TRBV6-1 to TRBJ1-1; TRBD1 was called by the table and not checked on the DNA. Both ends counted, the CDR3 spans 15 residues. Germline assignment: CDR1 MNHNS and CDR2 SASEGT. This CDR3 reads CASSTRRAGGTEAFF.